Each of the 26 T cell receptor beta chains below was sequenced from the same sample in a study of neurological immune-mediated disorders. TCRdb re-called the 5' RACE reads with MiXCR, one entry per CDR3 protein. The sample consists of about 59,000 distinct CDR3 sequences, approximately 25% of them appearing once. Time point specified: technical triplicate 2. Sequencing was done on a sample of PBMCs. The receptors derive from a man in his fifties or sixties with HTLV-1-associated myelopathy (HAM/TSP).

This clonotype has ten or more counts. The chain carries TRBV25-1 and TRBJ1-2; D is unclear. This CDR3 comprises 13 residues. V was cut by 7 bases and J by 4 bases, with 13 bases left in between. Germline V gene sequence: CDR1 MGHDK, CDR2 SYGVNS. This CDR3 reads CASMLDGSYGYTF. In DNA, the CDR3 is TGTGCCAGCATGCTGGATGGCTCCTATGGCTACACCTTC.

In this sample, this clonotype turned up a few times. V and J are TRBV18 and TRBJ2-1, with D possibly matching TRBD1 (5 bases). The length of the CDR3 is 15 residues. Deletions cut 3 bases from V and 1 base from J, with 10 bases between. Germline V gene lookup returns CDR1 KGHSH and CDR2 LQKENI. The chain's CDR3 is CASSPSQGSYNEQFF. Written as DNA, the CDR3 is TGTGCCAGCTCACCTTCCCAGGGATCCTACAATGAGCAGTTCTTC.

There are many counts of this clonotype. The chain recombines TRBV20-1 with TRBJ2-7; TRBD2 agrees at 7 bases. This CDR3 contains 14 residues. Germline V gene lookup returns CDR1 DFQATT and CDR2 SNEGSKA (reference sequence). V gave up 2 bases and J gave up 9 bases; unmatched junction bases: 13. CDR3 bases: TGCAGTGCTAGAAGCGGGACCCGGTCTGAAGTGCAGTACTTC. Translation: CSARSGTRSEVQYF.

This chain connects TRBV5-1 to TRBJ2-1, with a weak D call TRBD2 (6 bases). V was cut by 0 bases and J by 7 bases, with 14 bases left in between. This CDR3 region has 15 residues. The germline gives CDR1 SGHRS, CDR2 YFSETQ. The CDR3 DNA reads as TGCGCCAGCAGCTTGGTACCGGGAGTAGAGAATGAGCAGTTCTTC. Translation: CASSLVPGVENEQFF.

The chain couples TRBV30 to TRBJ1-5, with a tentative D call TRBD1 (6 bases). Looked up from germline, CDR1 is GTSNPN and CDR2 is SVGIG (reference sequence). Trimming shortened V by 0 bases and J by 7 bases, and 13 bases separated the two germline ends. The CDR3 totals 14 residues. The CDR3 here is CAWSVRGVQQPQHF. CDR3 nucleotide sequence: TGTGCCTGGAGTGTTAGGGGGGTCCAGCAGCCCCAGCATTTT. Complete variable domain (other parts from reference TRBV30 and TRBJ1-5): SQTIHQWPATLVQPVGSPLSLECTVEGTSNPNLYWYRQAAGRGLQLLFYSVGIGQISSEVPQNLSASRPQDRQFILSSKKLLLSDSGFYLCAWSVRGVQQPQHFGDGTRLSIL.

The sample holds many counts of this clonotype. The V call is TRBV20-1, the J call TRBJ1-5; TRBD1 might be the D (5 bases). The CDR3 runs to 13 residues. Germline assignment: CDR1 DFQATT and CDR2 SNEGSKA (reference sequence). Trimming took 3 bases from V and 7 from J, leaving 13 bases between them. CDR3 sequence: CSASARVEQPQHF. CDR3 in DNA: TGCAGTGCTAGTGCCAGGGTAGAGCAGCCCCAGCATTTT.

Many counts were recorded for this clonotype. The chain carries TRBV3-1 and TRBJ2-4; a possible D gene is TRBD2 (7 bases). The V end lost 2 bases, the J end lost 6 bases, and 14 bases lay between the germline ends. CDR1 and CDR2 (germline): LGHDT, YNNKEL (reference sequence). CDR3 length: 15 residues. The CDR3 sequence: CASSQQPRGGNIQYF. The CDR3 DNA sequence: TGTGCCAGCAGCCAACAGCCTAGGGGGGGAAACATTCAGTACTTC.

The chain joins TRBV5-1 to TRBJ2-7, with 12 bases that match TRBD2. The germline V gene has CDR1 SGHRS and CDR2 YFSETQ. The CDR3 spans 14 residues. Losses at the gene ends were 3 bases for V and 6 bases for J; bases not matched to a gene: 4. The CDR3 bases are TGCGCCAGCAGCTGGACTAGCGGGAAATCCGAGCAGTACTTC. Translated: CASSWTSGKSEQYF.

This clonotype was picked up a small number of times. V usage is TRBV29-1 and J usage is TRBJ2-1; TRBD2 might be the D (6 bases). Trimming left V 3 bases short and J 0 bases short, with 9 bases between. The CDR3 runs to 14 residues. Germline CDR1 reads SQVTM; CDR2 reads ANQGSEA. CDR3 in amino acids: CSVDADYSYNEQFF. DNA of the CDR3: TGCAGCGTTGATGCGGACTACTCCTACAATGAGCAGTTCTTC.

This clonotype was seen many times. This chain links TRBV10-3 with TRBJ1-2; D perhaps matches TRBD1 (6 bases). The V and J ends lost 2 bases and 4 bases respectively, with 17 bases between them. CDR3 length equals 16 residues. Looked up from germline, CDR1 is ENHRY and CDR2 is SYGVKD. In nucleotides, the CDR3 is TGTGCCATCAGTGAGAGTGGCAGGGGTAGTGGCTATGGCTACACCTTC. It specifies CAISESGRGSGYGYTF.

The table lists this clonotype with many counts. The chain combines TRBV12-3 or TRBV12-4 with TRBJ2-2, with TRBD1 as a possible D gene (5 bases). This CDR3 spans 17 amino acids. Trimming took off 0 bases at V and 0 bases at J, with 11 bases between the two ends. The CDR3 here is CASSLAGAGSNTGELFF. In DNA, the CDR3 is TGTGCCAGCAGTTTAGCAGGGGCCGGCTCGAACACCGGGGAGCTGTTTTTT.

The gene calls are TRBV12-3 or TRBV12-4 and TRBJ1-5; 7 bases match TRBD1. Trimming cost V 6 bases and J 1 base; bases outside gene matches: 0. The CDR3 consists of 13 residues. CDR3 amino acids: CASRQGSNQPQHF. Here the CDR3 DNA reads TGTGCCAGCAGACAGGGGAGCAATCAGCCCCAGCATTTT.

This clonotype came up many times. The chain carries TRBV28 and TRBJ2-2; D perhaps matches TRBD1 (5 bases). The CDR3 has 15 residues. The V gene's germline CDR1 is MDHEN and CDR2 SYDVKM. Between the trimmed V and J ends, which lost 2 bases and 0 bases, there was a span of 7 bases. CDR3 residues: CASSLNRPNTGELFF. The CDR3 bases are TGTGCCAGCAGTTTAAACAGGCCGAACACCGGGGAGCTGTTTTTT.

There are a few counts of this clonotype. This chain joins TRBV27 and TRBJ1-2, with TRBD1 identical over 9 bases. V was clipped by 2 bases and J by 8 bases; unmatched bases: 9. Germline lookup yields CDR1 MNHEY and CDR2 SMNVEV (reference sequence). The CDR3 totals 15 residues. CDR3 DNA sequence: TGTGCCAGCAGTTTAACCCGACAGGGGGTCAGGGGCTACACCTTC. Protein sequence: CASSLTRQGVRGYTF.

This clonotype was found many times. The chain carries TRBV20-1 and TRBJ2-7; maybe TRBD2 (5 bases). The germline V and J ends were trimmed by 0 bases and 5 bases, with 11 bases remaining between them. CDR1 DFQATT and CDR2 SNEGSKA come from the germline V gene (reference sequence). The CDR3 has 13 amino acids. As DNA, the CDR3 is TGCAGTGCTAGAGATCGGCTAGCAAACGAGCAGTACTTC. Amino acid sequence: CSARDRLANEQYF.

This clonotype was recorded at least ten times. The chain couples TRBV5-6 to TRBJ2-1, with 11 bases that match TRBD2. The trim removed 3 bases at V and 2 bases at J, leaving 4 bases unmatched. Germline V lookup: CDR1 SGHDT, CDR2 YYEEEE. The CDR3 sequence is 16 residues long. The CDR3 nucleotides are TGTGCCAGCAGCTACGGACTAGCGGGCGCCTACAATGAGCAGTTCTTC. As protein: CASSYGLAGAYNEQFF. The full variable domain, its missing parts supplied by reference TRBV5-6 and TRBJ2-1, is DAGVTQSPTHLIKTRGQQVTLRCSPKSGHDTVSWYQQALGQGPQFIFQYYEEEERQRGNFPDRFSGHQFPNYSSELNVNALLLGDSALYLCASSYGLAGAYNEQFFGPGTRLTVL.

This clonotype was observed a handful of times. For the CDR3, the DNA is TGTGCCAGCTCACCATCGGGGGGAGGTCAGCCCCAGCATTTT. Its translation is CASSPSGGGQPQHF. The chain carries TRBV18 and TRBJ1-5, with D maybe TRBD1 (5 bases). CDR1 is KGHSH and CDR2 is LQKENI in the germline V gene. The CDR3 contains 14 residues. V lost 2 bases and J 6 bases, leaving 11 bases between the germline ends.

CDR3 in amino acids: CASSGRQLVPYGYTF. The CDR3 region has the DNA TGTGCCAGCAGCGGGCGGCAACTCGTACCTTATGGCTACACCTTC. The chain links TRBV7-2 to TRBJ1-2; D unclear. The ends were cut back, 5 bases at V and 5 bases at J, with 18 bases in the middle. This CDR3 comprises 15 residues. CDR1 is SGHTA and CDR2 is FQGNSA in the germline V gene.

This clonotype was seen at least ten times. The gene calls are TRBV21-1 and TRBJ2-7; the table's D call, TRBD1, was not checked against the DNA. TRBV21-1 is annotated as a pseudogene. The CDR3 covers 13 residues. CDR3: CATRDRAFYEQYF. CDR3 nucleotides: TGTGCCACCCGGGACAGGGCGTTCTACGAGCAGTACTTC.

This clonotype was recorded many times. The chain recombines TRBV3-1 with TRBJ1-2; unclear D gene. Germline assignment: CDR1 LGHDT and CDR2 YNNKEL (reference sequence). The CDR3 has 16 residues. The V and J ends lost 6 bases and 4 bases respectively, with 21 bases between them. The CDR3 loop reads CASSPASQSLGYGYTF. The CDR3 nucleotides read TGTGCCAGCAGTCCTGCCAGCCAGTCTTTGGGCTATGGCTACACCTTC.

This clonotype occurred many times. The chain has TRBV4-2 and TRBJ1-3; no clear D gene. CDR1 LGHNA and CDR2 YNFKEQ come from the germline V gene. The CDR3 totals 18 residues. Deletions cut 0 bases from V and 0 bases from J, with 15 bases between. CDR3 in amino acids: CASSQESWSPSSGNTIYF. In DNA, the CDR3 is TGTGCCAGCAGCCAAGAGTCTTGGTCTCCTAGCTCTGGAAACACCATATATTTT.

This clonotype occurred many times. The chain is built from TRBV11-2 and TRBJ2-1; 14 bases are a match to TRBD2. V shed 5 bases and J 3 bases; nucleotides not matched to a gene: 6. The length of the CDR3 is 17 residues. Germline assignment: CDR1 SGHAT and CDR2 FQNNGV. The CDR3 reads CASSRPGLAGGYNEQFF. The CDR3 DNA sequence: TGTGCCAGCAGCCGCCCCGGACTAGCGGGAGGCTACAATGAGCAGTTCTTC.

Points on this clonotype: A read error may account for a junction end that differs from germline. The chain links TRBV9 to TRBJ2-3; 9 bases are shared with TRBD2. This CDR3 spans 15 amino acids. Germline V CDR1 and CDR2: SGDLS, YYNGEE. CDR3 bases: TGTGCCAGCAGCGCCACCGGGACTAGCACATATACGCAGTATTTT. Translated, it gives CASSATGTSTYTQYF. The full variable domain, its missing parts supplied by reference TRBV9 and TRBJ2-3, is DSGVTQTPKHLITATGQRVTLRCSPRSGDLSVYWYQQSLDQGLQFLIQYYNGEERAKGNILERFSAQQFPDLHSELNLSSLELGDSALYFCASSATGTSTYTQYFGPGTRLTVL.

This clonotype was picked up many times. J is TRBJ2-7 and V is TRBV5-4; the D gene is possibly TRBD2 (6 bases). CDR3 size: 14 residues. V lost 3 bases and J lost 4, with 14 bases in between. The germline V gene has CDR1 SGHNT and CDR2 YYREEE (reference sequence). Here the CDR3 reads CASSSRAEGYEQYF. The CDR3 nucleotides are TGTGCCAGCAGCTCCCGAGCGGAGGGGTACGAGCAGTACTTC.

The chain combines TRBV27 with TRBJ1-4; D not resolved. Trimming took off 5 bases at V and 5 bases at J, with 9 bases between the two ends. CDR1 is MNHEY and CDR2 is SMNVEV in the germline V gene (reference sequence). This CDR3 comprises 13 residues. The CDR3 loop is CASSQLPNEKLFF. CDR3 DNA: TGTGCCAGCAGTCAACTTCCGAATGAAAAACTGTTTTTT.

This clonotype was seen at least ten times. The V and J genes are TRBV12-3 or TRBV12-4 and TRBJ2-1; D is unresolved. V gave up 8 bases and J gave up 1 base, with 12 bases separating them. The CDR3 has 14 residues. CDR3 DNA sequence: TGTGCCAGCTTTAGGGTTGGGTCCTACAATGAGCAGTTCTTC. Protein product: CASFRVGSYNEQFF.